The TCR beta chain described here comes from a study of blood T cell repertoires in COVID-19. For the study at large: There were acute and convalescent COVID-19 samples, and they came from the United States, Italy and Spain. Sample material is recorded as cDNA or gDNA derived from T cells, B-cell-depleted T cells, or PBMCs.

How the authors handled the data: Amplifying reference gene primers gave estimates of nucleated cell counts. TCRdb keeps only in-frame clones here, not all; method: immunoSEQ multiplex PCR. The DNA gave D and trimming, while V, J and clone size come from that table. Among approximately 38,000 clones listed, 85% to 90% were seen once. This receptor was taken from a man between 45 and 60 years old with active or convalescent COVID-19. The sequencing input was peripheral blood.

DNA for the CDR3: TGTGCCAGCAGCCAGGCGGGTAACTATGGCTACACCTTC. Protein sequence: CASSQAGNYGYTF. The chain joins TRBV3-1 (or the pseudogene TRBV3-2) to TRBJ1-2; D is ambiguous. CDR3 length: 13 residues. Between the trimmed V and J ends, which lost 3 bases and 1 base, there was a span of 6 bases. Germline assignment: CDR1 LGHDT and CDR2 YNNKEL (reference sequence).